Sequencing of this TCR beta chain was carried out in a study of cytomegalovirus exposure and HLA in healthy donors (dated by TCRdb to the late 2010s). Background on the whole study: According to an earlier analysis of 587 of the donors, some 170 million T cells yielded roughly 110 million unique TCR beta sequences and more than 250 Gb of sequence data. Typing coverage varied by locus: roughly 629-640 donors for A, B, C, DRB1 and DQB1; under 550 for DQA1; around 570 for DPA1; approximately 490 for DPB1. To predict cytomegalovirus infection status, the study combined high-throughput TCR immunosequencing, statistical association of individual TCRs with disease status, and machine learning. Every repertoire in the discovery cohort had been generated on one and the same sequencing platform. Among about 390 genotyped donors of the cohort, an average of roughly 240,000 unique TCR beta nucleotide sequences were sequenced per donor, around 20% of them non-productive. The genetic ancestry cluster associated with self-reported Caucasian donors included around four fifths of the 300 to 400 genotyped donors. Besides the first cohort of approximately 710 subjects, a separate validation cohort made up of 120 different subjects was used. The study aimed to test whether signatures of past pathogen exposure could be identified by cataloging public T cell receptors. Donor age, sex, ethnicity and CMV serostatus were compiled together with the repertoire data. HLA typing included class I and class II loci at four-digit resolution. A later analysis re-examined previously published TCR beta repertoires from several hundred donors and added high-resolution HLA genotyping to investigate patterns of TCR occurrence. The T cell repertoires of around 730 subjects were profiled by immunosequencing and related to cytomegalovirus serostatus. Several DR-DQ haplotypes were treated as single units for association and clustering because of strong linkage in the cohort. To decide whether each TCR beta V gene segment behaved as functional or pseudogenic, an earlier analysis of some 600 of the donors relied on high-throughput TCR beta sequencing. In a later genetic analysis, genome-wide SNP genotypes for about three fifths of the roughly 670 donors were used, and that subset was treated as a discovery cohort. In the later analysis, no new phenotypic data were used to find candidate immune exposures; instead, reliance was placed on TCR beta sequences and their occurrence across donors. An early release covering roughly 640 HLA-typed donors comprised approximately 290 gigabases of sequencing data and 85 million or so unique TCR sequences.

Libraries were built with the immunoSEQ multiplex PCR assay. For the multiplex PCR, a mixture combining 60 forward primers for TCR Vbeta segments and 13 reverse primers for TCR Jbeta segments was used. A multiplex PCR assay on genomic DNA amplified the CDR3 region of rearranged TCR beta genes. Amplified TCR beta libraries were sequenced as 87-base-pair reads on the Illumina HiSeq System. Under the source paper's analysis protocol: In a later analysis, tens of millions of unique TCR beta chains were counted across the roughly 610 repertoires, and about 9.9 million of these chains were shared by at least two donors. Raw reads were error-corrected and collapsed into unique sequences with a nearest-neighbor algorithm that merged closely related sequences to remove PCR and sequencing errors. To assign V, D and J gene segments, CDR3 sequences were aligned to IMGT reference sequences. For a sequence to be retained, at least a six-nucleotide match to both a V gene segment and a J gene segment was required. A rearrangement counted as productive if the CDR3 had no stop codons and remained in frame with V and J, and every other rearrangement counted as non-productive. Following IMGT convention, CDR3 was defined as the stretch from the second conserved V-encoded cysteine to the conserved J-encoded phenylalanine. In an earlier analysis of roughly 610 of the donors, sequences lacking an unambiguous match to a single V gene segment were excluded. An earlier analysis of 587 of the donors classified V segments as functional when productive rearrangements were above 56.7% and as segregating when the standard deviation between donors was above 5%. A statistical classification framework was developed to diagnose cytomegalovirus status using the catalog of TCR beta chain sequences. A later analysis assigned V and J genes by comparing TCR nucleotide sequences with IMGT/GENE-DB human TR gene sequences. In a later analysis, CDR3 sequences and most-parsimonious VDJ recombination scenarios were assigned using the TCRdist pipeline. In a later analysis, every TCR beta chain was defined by the combination of its CDR3 amino acid sequence and its V-gene family, and reads without a unique V-gene family were dropped. To address suspected cross-contamination and a sequencing artifact, a later analysis removed 450 to 700 highly shared, low-generation-probability nucleotide sequences. In a later analysis, a clonal expansion index was calculated for each public chain from normalized within-repertoire ranks of inferred template counts. In a later analysis, generation probabilities were computed with a VDJ recombination model fitted to out-of-frame rearrangements, and the resulting probabilities were checked against IGoR. Hypergeometric tests were used in a later analysis to score TCR-TCR, TCR-HLA and TCR-CMV co-occurrence, with a repertoire-size bias correction applied to the TCR pairs. A later analysis estimated false discovery rates by permuting HLA or CMV assignments 20 times. A later analysis grouped co-occurring TCRs with DBSCAN, adding TCRdist sequence similarity when clustering within HLA-allele-positive subsets. For co-occurrence clustering, repertoires with fewer than 30,000 or more than 120,000 public chains were excluded, along with 4 to 6 repertoires with anomalous nucleotide sharing. The immuneACCESS repertoire file appears here via TCRdb, limited to in-frame rearrangements. These files lack a portion of the clones; in checked studies, under half of the deficit traces to unresolved V genes, and the cause of the others is not known. The DNA was the basis for D and trimming; V, J and clone size are from that table. The sample has 150,000 to 200,000 clones on record, more than 70% of them singletons. The ten largest clones add up to approximately 1% of the sample.

This clone was recorded a few times. Its target antigen remains unknown. Base qualities are not at hand, and no much larger clone is one base apart. Here is what the overall study found, with its caveats: Most TCR sequences were observed very rarely across donors, whereas some public TCRs were present in many individuals. Specific HLA alleles were associated with around 18,000 TCR beta sequences at a false discovery rate of 0.05 in a later analysis. When HLA alleles, especially DR and DQ, strongly co-occurred, TCR associations were difficult to assign to individual alleles. In a later genetic analysis, fewer N-insertions in productive TCRs were reported among donors in an Asian-associated ancestry cluster than the roughly 710-donor mean. CMV serostatus was the only immune exposure information available for the cohort. An earlier analysis of approximately 570 of the donors showed that most TCR beta V segments appeared in productive rearrangements either about 87% or about 30% of the time, which broadly matched IMGT annotations. This cohort had only TCR beta chains sequenced, and the lack of alpha or paired-chain data limited which features could be detected. According to a later analysis, TCR association rates differed among HLA loci, with DRB1 alleles showing the most associated TCRs and HLA-C alleles showing the fewest. The study gave a list of some 150 TCR beta chains associated with cytomegalovirus. Sequencing depth was assumed to be roughly uniform across donors in the presence/absence analyses, though that assumption may not hold. Correlated functional status among segregating V segments might be attributable to linkage disequilibrium, but an unknown experimental factor could not be ruled out. V-gene and J-gene trimming of TCR beta chains was associated with a missense DCLRE1C variant in a later genetic analysis, and the association was replicated in an independent cohort. According to a later analysis, parvovirus B19, influenza, CMV and Epstein-Barr virus appeared linked to several top co-occurrence clusters. A further reported finding was that TCR beta sequences accurately predicted the HLA-A and HLA-B alleles for most subjects in the first cohort. A later analysis found that most CMV-associated TCR beta chains appeared HLA-restricted, with HLA associations seemingly driven largely by CMV exposure. Because counts were too low, 15 to 20 rarely observed V segments, including chromosome 9 orphons, were excluded from the earlier analysis of several hundred of the donors. It was suggested by the authors that the approach could potentially be generalized to other disease states and immunological phenotypes. The sequencing pipeline was judged likely to have produced a cluster of highly shared sequence variants as a technical artifact. A few of the identified cytomegalovirus-associated TCR beta chains were confirmed in vitro to be specific for cytomegalovirus antigens. The classifier was reported to diagnose cytomegalovirus status with high specificity and sensitivity in both the original cohort and the validation cohort. The 87-base-pair reads could not distinguish some IMGT-functional V segments, including TRBV6-2 and TRBV6-3, so those segments were excluded. Because HLA typing was unavailable for some donors at each locus, only the typed subset was used in association tests. In a later analysis, HLA-associated TCR beta chains were found to be more clonally expanded and to have lower generation probabilities than equally common non-associated chains.

The cohort was made up of 500 to 850 healthy bone marrow donors. At the time of sampling, all cohort members were nominally healthy, though unrecorded immune exposures were likely present. The donor tested CMV seronegative, placing the donor among the 350 or so seronegative members of the cohort. Every donor gave a peripheral blood sample, and the peripheral blood mononuclear cells from that sample were used for TCR beta sequencing. The Qiagen DNeasy Blood Extraction Kit was used to extract genomic DNA from the blood cell samples. The CDR3 starts with the cysteine, ends with the phenylalanine, and has 16 residues. Just CDR3 DNA is preserved here, 48 bases in frame from base 1. Compared with germline, V lacks 3 bases and J lacks 0 bases; bases without a gene match: 5. CDR1 and CDR2 (SGHRS, YFSETQ) derive from the germline V gene.

This clonotype originated in a woman in her thirties or forties in good health and CMV-seronegative. The material sequenced was PBMCs. Rearrangement joined TRBV5-1 to TRBJ2-1, and 8 junction bases match TRBD2. The CDR3: CASSSLAGTSYNEQFF. The nucleotides are TGCGCCAGCAGCTCCTTAGCGGGGACCTCCTACAATGAGCAGTTCTTC. Here the CDR3 is joined to the reference TRBV5-1 and TRBJ2-1 genes, and the full variable domain is: KAGVTQTPRYLIKTRGQQVTLSCSPISGHRSVSWYQQTPGQGLQFLFEYFSETQRNKGNFPGRFSGRQFSNSRSEMNVSTLELGDSALYLCASSSLAGTSYNEQFFGPGTRLTVL.